This TCR beta chain was identified during a study of T cell responses to AZD1222 COVID-19 vaccine. This clone has only one observation. Its antigen is currently unknown. The V gene lost 2 bases and the J gene lost 8 bases, with 10 bases spanning the gap. Germline loops: CDR1 MNHNS, CDR2 SASEGT. This CDR3 contains 13 residues. Regarding the study as a whole: Unmutated variant regions are reportedly the target of nearly half of TCRs that are spike-specific. Repertoire sampling was restricted to post-peak T cell response timepoints. Spike-specific TCR breadth and depth both grew after two AZD1222 doses.

Assay: immunoSEQ multiplex PCR; the TCRdb copy retains only in-frame clones and omits some. The sample holds about 84,000 clones, approximately 90% seen once. This chain joins TRBV6-1 and TRBJ1-3; D is unclear. This clonotype was obtained from an adult who received the AZD1222 COVID-19 vaccine. This material consisted of peripheral blood, taken 28 days after the second AZD1222 dose. CDR3 nucleotide sequence: TGTGCCAGCAGTGAATCTTTCGTACACACCATATATTTT. Its protein is CASSESFVHTIYF.